This T cell receptor (beta chain) was sequenced in a study of T-cell reconstitution after alpha-beta-depleted transplantation in children. Preparing the TCRbeta library involved the use of unique molecular identifiers. TCRdb ran MiXCR on the PCR reads and lists one entry per CDR3 protein. Here the sample spans approximately 980,000 distinct CDR3 sequences, 25% to 35% being singletons. CDR3 length: 15 residues. The V end was cut by 0 bases, the J end by 5 bases, with 11 bases between. Germline-derived CDR1 and CDR2 are SGHRS and YFSETQ. Notes on the study in general: By about two months after transplant, alpha-beta T cells reportedly arose from several hundred graft clones that had expanded.

Regarding this clonotype: Its target is not known.

Source: PBMCs, mostly from graft donor cells, taken 360 days after TCRalphabeta/CD19-depleted stem cell transplant. The rearrangement uses TRBV5-1 and TRBJ2-2, with TRBD2 as a possible D gene (6 bases). This TCR derives from a boy less than two years old who had a stem cell transplant for SCID, so the T cells may come from the graft donor. The CDR3 is CASSLAPGSTGELFF. CDR3 sequence (DNA): TGCGCCAGCAGCTTGGCCCCCGGGAGTACCGGGGAGCTGTTTTTT.